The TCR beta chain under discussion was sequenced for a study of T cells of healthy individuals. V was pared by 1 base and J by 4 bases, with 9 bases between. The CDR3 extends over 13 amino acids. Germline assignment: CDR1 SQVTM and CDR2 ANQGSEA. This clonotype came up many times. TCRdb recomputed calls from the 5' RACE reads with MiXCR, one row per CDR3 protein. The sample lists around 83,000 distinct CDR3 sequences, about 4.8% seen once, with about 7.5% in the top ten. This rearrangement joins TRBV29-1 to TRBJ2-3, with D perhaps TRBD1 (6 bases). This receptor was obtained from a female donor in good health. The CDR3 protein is CSVEAQGPDTQYF. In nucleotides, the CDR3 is TGCAGCGTTGAAGCCCAGGGGCCAGATACGCAGTATTTT.